The following is a T cell receptor (beta chain) sequence with its context. What it recognizes is unknown. The data were taken from a study of cytomegalovirus exposure and HLA in healthy donors. Amplification used 60 Vbeta primers and 13 Jbeta primers. The protocol was immunoSEQ multiplex PCR, while the TCRdb copy is restricted to in-frame clones and leaves out a portion. Its table records around 120,000 clones. General study results and limits: Cytomegalovirus-associated status was assigned to about 180 TCR beta chains. A later analysis revealed that TCR association rates differed between HLA loci, peaking at DRB1 and bottoming out at HLA-C.

The sequence was obtained from a man aged 50 to 60 in good health and CMV-seronegative. Sequencing was performed on PBMCs.

The chain's CDR3 is CASSQFTGVSSTDTQYF. CDR3 in DNA: TGCGCCAGCAGCCAGTTCACAGGGGTGTCTAGCACAGATACGCAGTATTTT. The chain employs TRBV4-3 and TRBJ2-3, with 7 bases matching TRBD1. The J segment lost 0 bases and the V segment lost 3 bases, leaving 9 bases of the junction unmatched. Germline V gene sequence: CDR1 LGHNA, CDR2 YSLEER. The CDR3 is made up of 17 amino acids.